The source of this TCR beta chain is a study of T-cell reconstitution after alpha-beta-depleted transplantation in children (dated by TCRdb to about 2016). For the wider study: The study quantitatively tracked T-cell immune reconstitution after TCRalphabeta/CD19-depleted allogeneic hematopoietic cell transplantation in children using TCR repertoire profiling.

V and J lose 7 bases and 0 bases, and a span of 12 bases separates them. Including cysteine and phenylalanine, the CDR3 has 14 amino acids. Left in the record is the CDR3 DNA by itself, 42 bases read in frame from the first base. Receptors were amplified or captured by PCR. Sequencer: Illumina HiSeq 2500. Molecular barcoding was employed in the preparation of TCR libraries, with unique molecular identifiers being used to normalize TCRbeta repertoire quantification. TCRdb cleaned the public reads at Q25 with fastp, built clones with MiXCR and kept in-frame beta chains. Each entry is one CDR3 protein sequence, shown with its most common DNA and genes. Recorded for this sample are roughly 200,000 distinct CDR3 sequences; about a tenth of them occurred a single time. Of the sample, around 6% falls within the top ten clones. In this sample, this clonotype turned up a few times. This receptor's antigen is unknown. The record has no base qualities; no much larger clone is one base away.

Sequenced here: PBMCs from the stem cell graft donor, sampled from the stem cell graft. This receptor was identified in a human donor who donated a stem cell graft to a child with acute lymphoblastic leukemia. The rearrangement joined TRBV12-3 or TRBV12-4 to TRBJ1-1; the D segment could be TRBD1, given 5 matching bases. This receptor carries the CDR3 CASTWGIVNTEAFF. In nucleotides, the sequence is TGTGCCAGCACTTGGGGCATCGTGAACACTGAAGCTTTCTTT.